Below are 5 T cell receptor beta chains sequenced from a single sample in a study of blood T cell repertoires in COVID-19. TCRdb's table, derived via immunoSEQ multiplex PCR, lists solely in-frame clones and lacks some. The repertoire consists of 150,000 to 200,000 clones, with 92% occurring once and the leading ten covering roughly 5%. The sequenced material came from peripheral blood. Every receptor here comes from a man aged 25-45 years with COVID-19, enrolled during active disease.

The chain joins TRBV28 to TRBJ1-1; a possible D gene is TRBD1 (6 bases). Trimming took 7 bases from V and 3 from J, leaving 18 bases between them. The CDR3 is made up of 15 amino acids. Germline V lookup: CDR1 MDHEN, CDR2 SYDVKM. CDR3 in DNA: TGTGCCAGCAATCTCATCACAGGGTCGGACACTGAAGCTTTCTTT. It yields the protein CASNLITGSDTEAFF.

V usage is TRBV5-1 and J usage is TRBJ2-1; TRBD2 matches at 13 bases. After removal of 4 bases from V and 8 bases from J, the junction contained 6 bases not matched to a gene. The CDR3 length is 15 residues. Germline lookup yields CDR1 SGHRS and CDR2 YFSETQ. CDR3 coding DNA: TGCGCCAGCAGCCCCGGGACTAGCGGGACCGATGAGCAGTTCTTC. Encoded protein: CASSPGTSGTDEQFF.

The chain couples TRBV7-2 to TRBJ1-5; D gene uncertain. The CDR3 consists of 15 residues. Germline V gene lookup returns CDR1 SGHTA and CDR2 FQGNSA. V shed 2 bases and J shed 3 bases, with 11 bases lying between them. CDR3 protein: CASSLFSQTNQPQHF. The DNA of the CDR3 is TGTGCCAGCAGCTTATTTTCACAGACCAATCAGCCCCAGCATTTT.

The V and J genes are TRBV18 and TRBJ2-7; D call uncertain. This CDR3 comprises 15 residues. Trimming removed 2 bases from V and 8 bases from J, with 19 bases in between. Germline-derived CDR1 and CDR2 are KGHSH and LQKENI. The CDR3 DNA is TGTGCCAGCTCACCAATGGAGTTACGTGAGATACAGCAGTACTTC. It codes for CASSPMELREIQQYF.

The V call is TRBV5-4, the J call TRBJ2-1; 9 bases fit TRBD2. The J segment lost 2 bases and the V segment lost 1 base, leaving 16 bases of the junction unmatched. Per germline, CDR1 SGHNT and CDR2 YYREEE (reference sequence). CDR3 size: 20 residues. CDR3 in amino acids: CASSLFALSAGGTTYNEQFF. CDR3 DNA: TGTGCCAGCAGCTTGTTCGCTCTTTCAGCGGGAGGAACTACCTACAATGAGCAGTTCTTC.